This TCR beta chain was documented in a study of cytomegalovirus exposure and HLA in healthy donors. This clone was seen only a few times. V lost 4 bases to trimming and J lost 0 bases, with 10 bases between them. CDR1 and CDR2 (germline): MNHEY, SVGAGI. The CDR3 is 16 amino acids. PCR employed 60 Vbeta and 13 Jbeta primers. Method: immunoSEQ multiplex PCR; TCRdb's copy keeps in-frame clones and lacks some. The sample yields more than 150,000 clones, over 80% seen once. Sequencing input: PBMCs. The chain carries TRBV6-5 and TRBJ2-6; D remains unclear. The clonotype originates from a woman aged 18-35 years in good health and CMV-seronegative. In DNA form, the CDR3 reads TGTGCCAGCAGTTTTTCAGCGAGCTCTGGGGCCAACGTCCTGACTTTC. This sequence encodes CASSFSASSGANVLTF.